This T cell receptor beta chain was identified during a study of blood T cells in healthy people across ages. Findings and limits, study-wide: Unsorted PBMC material precluded a definitive naive versus antigen-experienced comparison.

As regards this clonotype: Its target is unknown.

In germline, CDR1 is SGHTA, CDR2 FQGNSA. The CDR3 has 11 residues. Trimming pared 1 base from V and 13 bases from J, leaving 5 bases between. Sample-barcoded 5' priming and a J-beta primer mix drove a second PCR of about 6 to 11 cycles. TCRdb processed the 5' RACE reads anew with MiXCR; each CDR3 protein has one entry. Among 890,000 or so distinct CDR3 sequences, roughly 60% were seen once, and the ten largest hold 25% to 35%. Material: blood. J is TRBJ1-6 and V is TRBV7-2; D gene uncertain. The sequence was collected from a man younger than 40 in good health. This CDR3 reads CASSLGIPLHF. The CDR3 coding sequence is TGTGCCAGCAGCTTAGGTATCCCCCTCCACTTT.